This TCR beta chain was found in a study of PD-L1 blockade in urothelial cancer. Study details: Male patients with bladder-origin urothelial cancer numbered about nine tenths of the roughly 29. Patients previously received 0 to 3 chemotherapy regimens.

Trimming cost V 5 bases and J 8 bases, with 18 bases left between them. The CDR3 is 14 amino acids. Germline CDR1 MDHEN, CDR2 SYDVKM. Urothelial carcinoma, locally advanced or metastatic, affected the patients. Pretreatment sampling and on-treatment sampling together yielded between 1 and 8 samples for each patient. Assay used: immunoSEQ multiplex PCR; TCRdb lists only in-frame clones, some missing. The sample includes almost 30,000 clones, over 75% of them seen just once. The chain has TRBV28 and TRBJ2-5; D possibly corresponds to TRBD1 (7 bases). Here the sequenced sample was PBMCs, taken around atezolizumab (anti-PD-L1) treatment. This receptor was identified in a man over 45 with urothelial cancer. CDR3 DNA: TGTGCCAGCAGTGATCTCAGGGGGGACCCCACCCAGTACTTC. It yields the protein CASSDLRGDPTQYF.